The rows below give T cell receptor beta chains drawn from one sample of a study of T-cell memory formation after mild COVID-19. TCRdb reprocessed the 5' RACE reads via MiXCR and lists one record per CDR3 protein. The profile shows under 450,000 distinct CDR3 sequences, roughly a quarter of them singletons. Material: PBMCs or a T cell subset sorted from them (not recorded which). All receptors come from an adult woman who had mild COVID-19 (a few samples of this study predate the infection). Cell type and time point are not known. The CDR3 runs from the conserved cysteine through the conserved F or W. The order of the fields is D gene, J gene, clone size, V gene, CDR3 DNA, CDR3 protein. D genes are given only for firm matches. Clone size is not always given. Where it is, it says once, few, many or a class for expanded clones.

TRBD2 | TRBJ2-7 | . | TRBV20-1 | TGCAGTGCAGTAGTTGGAGCGGGAGGGGCCTACGAGCAGTACTTC | CSAVVGAGGAYEQYF
TRBD1 | TRBJ2-7 | . | TRBV12-3/TRBV12-4 | TGTGCCAGCAGTTTGAGGGGACAGGCCGAGCAGTACTTC | CASSLRGQAEQYF
TRBD2 | TRBJ2-7 | . | TRBV11-2 | TGTGCCAGCAGCTTTCCCGGGACTAGGGATGAAGAGCAGTACTTC | CASSFPGTRDEEQYF
. | TRBJ1-1 | . | TRBV7-6 | TGTGCCAGCGGACGACAGGAATACACTGAAGCTTTCTTT | CASGRQEYTEAFF
. | TRBJ1-1 | . | TRBV20-1 | TGCAGTGCTAAGCGGAGGGTTGGGAGCACTGAAGCTTTCTTT | CSAKRRVGSTEAFF
. | TRBJ1-1 | . | TRBV19 | TGTGCCAGTAGTATATCTGAGTATTTGAACACTGAAGCTTTCTTT | CASSISEYLNTEAFF
. | TRBJ2-2 | . | TRBV5-1 | TGCGCCAGCAAAGGGGGTTCCGGGGAGCTGTTTTTT | CASKGGSGELFF
. | TRBJ2-3 | . | TRBV7-2 | TGTGCCAGCAGCGACGGGACTCATTCCCCCTCGCAGTATTTT | CASSDGTHSPSQYF
. | TRBJ2-3 | . | TRBV11-3 | TGTGCCAGCAGCGCCACCCGGGAGAAATCAGATACGCAGTATTTT | CASSATREKSDTQYF
. | TRBJ1-1 | once | TRBV16 | TGTGCCAGCAGCCAATGGAACGGAGATGAAGCTTTCTTT | CASSQWNGDEAFF
. | TRBJ2-1 | . | TRBV6-5 | TGTGCCAGCAGTCAGACAGAGTACAATGGGCAGTTCTTC | CASSQTEYNGQFF
TRBD2 | TRBJ2-7 | few | TRBV18 | TGTGCCAGCTCACCGACGGGGGGGTCCCTAGGACTTTCCTACGAGCAGTACTTC | CASSPTGGSLGLSYEQYF
. | TRBJ2-1 | . | TRBV11-3 | TGTGCCAGCAACCTTGATGAGCAGTTCTTC | CASNLDEQFF
. | TRBJ2-7 | few | TRBV7-9 | TGTGCCAGTCGGGGGGCGTCTGAGGGCGAGCAGTACTTC | CASRGASEGEQYF
. | TRBJ2-2 | . | TRBV4-1 | TGCGCCAGCAGCCAAGGAGCTAGGGGGTCCTGGGAGCTGTTTTTT | CASSQGARGSWELFF
. | TRBJ2-2 | . | TRBV4-1 | TGCGCCAGCAGCCAAGACGACAGGCCCACCGGGGAGCTGTTTTTT | CASSQDDRPTGELFF